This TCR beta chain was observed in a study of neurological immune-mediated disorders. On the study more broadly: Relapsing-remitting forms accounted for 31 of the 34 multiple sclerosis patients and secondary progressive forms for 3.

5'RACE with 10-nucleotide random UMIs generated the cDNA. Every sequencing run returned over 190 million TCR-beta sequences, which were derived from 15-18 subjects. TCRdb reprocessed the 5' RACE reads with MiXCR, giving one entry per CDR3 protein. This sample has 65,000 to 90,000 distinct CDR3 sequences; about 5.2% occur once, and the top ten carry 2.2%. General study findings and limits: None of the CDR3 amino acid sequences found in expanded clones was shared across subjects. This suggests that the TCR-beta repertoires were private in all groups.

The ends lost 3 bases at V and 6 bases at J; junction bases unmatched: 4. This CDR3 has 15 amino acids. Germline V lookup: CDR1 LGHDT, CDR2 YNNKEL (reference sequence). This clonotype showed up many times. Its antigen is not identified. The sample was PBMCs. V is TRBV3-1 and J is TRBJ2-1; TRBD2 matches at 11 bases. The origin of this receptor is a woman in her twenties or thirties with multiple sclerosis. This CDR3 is CASSQVAGGFNEQFF. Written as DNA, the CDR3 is TGTGCCAGCAGCCAGGTAGCGGGAGGGTTCAATGAGCAGTTCTTC.